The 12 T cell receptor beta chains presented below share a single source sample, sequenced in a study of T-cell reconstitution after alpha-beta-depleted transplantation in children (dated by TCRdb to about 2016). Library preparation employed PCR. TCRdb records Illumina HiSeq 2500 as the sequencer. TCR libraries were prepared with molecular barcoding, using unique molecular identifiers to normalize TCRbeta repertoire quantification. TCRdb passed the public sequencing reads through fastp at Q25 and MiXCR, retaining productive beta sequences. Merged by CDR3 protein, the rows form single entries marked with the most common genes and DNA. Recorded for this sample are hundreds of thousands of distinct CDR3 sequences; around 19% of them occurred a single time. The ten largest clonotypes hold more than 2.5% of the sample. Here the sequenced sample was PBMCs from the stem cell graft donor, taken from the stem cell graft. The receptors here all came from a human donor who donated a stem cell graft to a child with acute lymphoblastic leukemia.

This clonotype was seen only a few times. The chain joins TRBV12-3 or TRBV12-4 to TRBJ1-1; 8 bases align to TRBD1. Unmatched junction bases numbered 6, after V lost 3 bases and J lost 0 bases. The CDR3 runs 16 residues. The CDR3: CASSFRQGNMNTEAFF. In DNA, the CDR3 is TGTGCCAGCAGTTTTAGACAGGGGAACATGAACACTGAAGCTTTCTTT.

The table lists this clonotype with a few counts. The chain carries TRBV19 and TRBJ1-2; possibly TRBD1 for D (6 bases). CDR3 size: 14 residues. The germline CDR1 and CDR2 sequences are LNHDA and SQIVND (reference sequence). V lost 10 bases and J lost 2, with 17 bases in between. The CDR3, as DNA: TGTGCCACGGTAGACAGGAGCTACAACTATGGCTACACCTTC. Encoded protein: CATVDRSYNYGYTF.

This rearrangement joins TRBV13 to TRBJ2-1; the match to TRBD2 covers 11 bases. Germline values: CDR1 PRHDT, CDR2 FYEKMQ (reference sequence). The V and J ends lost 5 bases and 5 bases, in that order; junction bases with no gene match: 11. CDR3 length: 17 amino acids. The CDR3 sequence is CASSPRLTSGKDNEQFF. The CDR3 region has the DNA TGTGCCAGCAGCCCCCGGTTGACTAGCGGGAAGGACAATGAGCAGTTCTTC.

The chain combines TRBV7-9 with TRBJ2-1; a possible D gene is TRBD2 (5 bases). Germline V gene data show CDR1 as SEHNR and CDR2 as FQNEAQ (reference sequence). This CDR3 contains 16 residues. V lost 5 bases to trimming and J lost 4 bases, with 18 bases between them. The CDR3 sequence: CASSRTGGAVYNEQFF. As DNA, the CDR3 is TGTGCCAGCAGCCGAACCGGAGGCGCCGTTTACAATGAGCAGTTCTTC. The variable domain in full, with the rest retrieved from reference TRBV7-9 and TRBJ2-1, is DTGVSQNPRHKITKRGQNVTFRCDPISEHNRLYWYRQTLGQGPEFLTYFQNEAQLEKSRLLSDRFSAERPKGSFSTLEIQRTEQGDSAMYLCASSRTGGAVYNEQFFGPGTRLTVL.

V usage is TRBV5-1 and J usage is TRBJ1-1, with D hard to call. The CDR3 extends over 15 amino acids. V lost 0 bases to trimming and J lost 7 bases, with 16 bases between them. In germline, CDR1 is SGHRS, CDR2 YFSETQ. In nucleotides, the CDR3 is TGCGCCAGCAGCTTGGTGTCGCATAAAAGCTTTGAAGCTTTCTTT. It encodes CASSLVSHKSFEAFF.

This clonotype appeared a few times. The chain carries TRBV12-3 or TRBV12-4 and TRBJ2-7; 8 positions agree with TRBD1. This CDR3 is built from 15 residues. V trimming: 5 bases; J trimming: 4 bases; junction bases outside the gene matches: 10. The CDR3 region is CASSRIGQGQYEQYF. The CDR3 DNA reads TGTGCCAGCAGTCGAATTGGACAGGGCCAGTACGAGCAGTACTTC.

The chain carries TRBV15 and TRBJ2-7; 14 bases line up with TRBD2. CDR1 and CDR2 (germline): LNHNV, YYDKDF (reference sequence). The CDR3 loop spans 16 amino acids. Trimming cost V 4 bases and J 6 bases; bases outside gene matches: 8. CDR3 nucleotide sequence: TGTGCCACCAGCAAGGAACCGGGACTAGCGGGAGTCGAGCAGTACTTC. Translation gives CATSKEPGLAGVEQYF.

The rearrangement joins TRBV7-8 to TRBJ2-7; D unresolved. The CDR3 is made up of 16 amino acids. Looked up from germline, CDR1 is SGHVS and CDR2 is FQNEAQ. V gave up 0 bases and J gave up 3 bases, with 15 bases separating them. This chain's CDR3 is CASSLASARPGYEQYF. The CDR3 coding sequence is TGTGCCAGCAGCTTAGCGAGCGCAAGACCGGGCTACGAGCAGTACTTC.

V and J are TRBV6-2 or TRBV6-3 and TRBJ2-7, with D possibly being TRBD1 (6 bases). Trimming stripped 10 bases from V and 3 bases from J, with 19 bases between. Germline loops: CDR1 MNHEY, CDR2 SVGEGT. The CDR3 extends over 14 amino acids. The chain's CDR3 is CATQIWVQGYEQYF. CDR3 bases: TGTGCCACCCAAATCTGGGTACAGGGCTACGAGCAGTACTTC.

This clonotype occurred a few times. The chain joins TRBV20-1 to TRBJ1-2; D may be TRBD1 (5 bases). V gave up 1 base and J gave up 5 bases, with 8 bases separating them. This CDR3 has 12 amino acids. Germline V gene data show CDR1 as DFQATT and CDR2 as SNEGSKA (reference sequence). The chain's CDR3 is CSARGTWYGYTF. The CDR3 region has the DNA TGCAGTGCTAGAGGGACATGGTATGGCTACACCTTC.

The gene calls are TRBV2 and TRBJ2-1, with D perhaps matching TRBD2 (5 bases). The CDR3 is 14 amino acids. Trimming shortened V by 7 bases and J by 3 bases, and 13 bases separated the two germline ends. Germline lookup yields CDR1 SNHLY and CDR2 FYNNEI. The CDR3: CASISVLNYNEQFF. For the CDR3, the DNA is TGTGCCAGCATTAGCGTCCTAAACTACAATGAGCAGTTCTTC.

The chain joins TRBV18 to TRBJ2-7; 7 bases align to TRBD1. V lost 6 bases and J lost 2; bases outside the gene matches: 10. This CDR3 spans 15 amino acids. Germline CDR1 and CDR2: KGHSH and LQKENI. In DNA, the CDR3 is TGTGCCAGCTCGCCCAGGGGGATCGCGACCTACGAGCAGTACTTC. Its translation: CASSPRGIATYEQYF. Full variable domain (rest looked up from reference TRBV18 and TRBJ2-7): NAGVMQNPRHLVRRRGQEARLRCSPMKGHSHVYWYRQLPEEGLKFMVYLQKENIIDESGMPKERFSAEFPKEGPSILRIQQVVRGDSAAYFCASSPRGIATYEQYFGPGTRLTVT.